The rows below give T cell receptor beta chains drawn from one sample of a study of neurological immune-mediated disorders. TCRdb analysed the 5' RACE reads with MiXCR anew, one entry per CDR3 protein. The table shows tens of thousands of distinct CDR3 sequences, with over 9% occurring only once. Sequenced sample: PBMCs. The receptors were gathered from a woman aged 40 to 50 with HTLV-1-associated myelopathy (HAM/TSP). Both conserved end residues are part of each CDR3. The D gene is left open where the match is weak.

V gene	D gene	J gene	CDR3 length	CDR3 protein
TRBV20-1	TRBD1	TRBJ2-7	14	CSALFSQGAGEQYF
TRBV12-3/TRBV12-4	-	TRBJ2-2	13	CASSQLEAGELFF
TRBV9	-	TRBJ2-7	15	CASSVDWGGSYEQYF
TRBV6-5	TRBD1	TRBJ2-7	13	CASRDRVTDEQYF
TRBV6-1	-	TRBJ2-7	15	CASSEWQASSYEQYF
TRBV18	-	TRBJ2-3	17	CASSPPKRGYATDTQYF
TRBV2	-	TRBJ2-7	12	CATNDRLNEQYF
TRBV5-1	-	TRBJ2-3	12	CASSLLASTQYF
TRBV7-2	-	TRBJ2-7	12	CASSLRLYEQYF
TRBV4-1	-	TRBJ1-2	14	CASSQLLGGNGYTF
TRBV9	-	TRBJ2-5	15	CASSVATVGEETQYF
TRBV4-3	-	TRBJ1-1	14	CASSQDLRATEAFF
TRBV5-1	-	TRBJ2-3	13	CASRSGSTDTQYF
TRBV6-1	-	TRBJ2-1	13	CASSDGPSNEQFF
TRBV4-1	-	TRBJ1-4	16	CASSQVMAGTNEKLFF